This T cell receptor (beta chain) was sequenced during a study of CD8 T cells in ankylosing spondylitis. Broader study findings: A TCR beta motif made of fewer than 10 highly homologous variants seemed typical of ankylosing spondylitis blood.

This clonotype occurred a few times. The antigen is undetermined. Generation of TCR beta libraries employed quantitative 5'-RACE incorporating molecular barcodes. TCRdb re-called the 5' RACE reads with MiXCR, one entry per CDR3 protein. The sample records about 160,000 distinct CDR3 sequences, 44% being singletons. Sequencing was carried out using synovial fluid, either unsorted or a sorted T cell fraction (not recorded which). This receptor was taken from a male donor with ankylosing spondylitis.

In DNA form, the CDR3 reads TGTGCCAGCAGCGCGGGACTGAACACTGAAGCTTTCTTT. It specifies CASSAGLNTEAFF. V gene TRBV7-6 combines with J gene TRBJ1-1, with TRBD1 as a possible D gene (5 bases). Germline V lookup: CDR1 SGHVS, CDR2 FNYEAQ. The CDR3 runs to 13 residues. Trimming shortened V by 5 bases and J by 0 bases, and 7 bases separated the two germline ends.